This TCR beta chain was recorded in a study of regulatory T cells in long-lasting Graves disease. Regarding the study as a whole: Persistent disease preferred TRBV28, TRBJ1-2 and TRBJ2-5.

This clonotype occurred a few times. Its antigen is not identified. The germline CDR1 and CDR2 sequences are SEHNR and FQNEAQ (reference sequence). V shed 6 bases and J 5 bases; nucleotides not matched to a gene: 6. There are 14 residues in the CDR3. Time point in this sample: newly diagnosed GD, antithyroid drugs for less than 3 months. With RNA extracted from PBMCs as input, the TCR library was made. Arm-PCR of CDR3 regions and iRepertoire HTBI primers were the basis on which TCR beta libraries were built. TCRdb processed the multiplex PCR reads anew with MiXCR; each CDR3 protein has one entry. The sample contains about 450,000 distinct CDR3 sequences, about a sixth of which appear only once. In addition, the sample was reused for a study of T cells in Graves' hyperthyroidism and ophthalmopathy.

The chain recombines TRBV7-9 with TRBJ1-4; TRBD1 matches at 7 bases. Material: peripheral blood mononuclear cells (PBMCs), obtained at new diagnosis, from a patient treated with antithyroid drugs. The sequence was obtained from a woman in her 30s with Graves disease. The CDR3 DNA is TGTGCCAGCAGTCTACAGGGGCCCAATGAAAAACTGTTTTTT. This encodes CASSLQGPNEKLFF.